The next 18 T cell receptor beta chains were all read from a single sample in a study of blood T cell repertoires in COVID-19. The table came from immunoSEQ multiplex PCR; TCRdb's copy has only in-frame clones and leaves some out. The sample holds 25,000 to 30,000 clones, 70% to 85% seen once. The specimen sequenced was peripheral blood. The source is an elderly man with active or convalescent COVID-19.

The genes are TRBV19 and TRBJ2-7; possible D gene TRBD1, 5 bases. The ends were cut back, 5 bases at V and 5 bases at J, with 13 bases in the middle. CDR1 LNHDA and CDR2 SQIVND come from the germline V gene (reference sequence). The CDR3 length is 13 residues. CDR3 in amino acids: CASSQGMRNEQYF. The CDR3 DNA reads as TGTGCCAGTAGTCAGGGTATGAGGAACGAGCAGTACTTC.

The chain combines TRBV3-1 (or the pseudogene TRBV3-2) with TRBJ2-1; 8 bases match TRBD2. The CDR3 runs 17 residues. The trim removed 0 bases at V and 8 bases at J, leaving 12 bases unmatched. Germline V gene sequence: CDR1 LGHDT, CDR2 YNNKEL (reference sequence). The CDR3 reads CASSQEGFGTSLHEQFF. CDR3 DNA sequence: TGTGCCAGCAGCCAAGAAGGATTTGGGACTAGTCTGCATGAGCAGTTCTTC.

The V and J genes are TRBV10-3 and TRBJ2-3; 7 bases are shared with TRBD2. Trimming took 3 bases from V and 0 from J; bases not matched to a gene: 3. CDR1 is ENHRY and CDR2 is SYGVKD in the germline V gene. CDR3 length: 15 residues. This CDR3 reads CAISDPAGSTDTQYF. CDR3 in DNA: TGTGCCATCAGTGACCCAGCGGGAAGCACAGATACGCAGTATTTT.

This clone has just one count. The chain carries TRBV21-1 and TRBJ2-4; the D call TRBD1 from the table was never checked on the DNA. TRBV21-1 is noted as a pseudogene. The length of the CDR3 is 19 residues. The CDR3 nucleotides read TGTGCCAGCAGCAAAGGTCTTTTTTCTAGGCGAAGACAGAACATGGCTCAGTACTTC. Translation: CASSKGLFSRRRQNMAQYF.

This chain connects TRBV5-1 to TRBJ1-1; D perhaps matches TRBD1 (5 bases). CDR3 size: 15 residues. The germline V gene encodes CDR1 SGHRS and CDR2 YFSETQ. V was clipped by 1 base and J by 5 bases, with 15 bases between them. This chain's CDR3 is CASSLNVQAGTEAFF. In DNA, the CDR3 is TGCGCCAGCAGCTTGAACGTACAGGCGGGAACTGAAGCTTTCTTT.

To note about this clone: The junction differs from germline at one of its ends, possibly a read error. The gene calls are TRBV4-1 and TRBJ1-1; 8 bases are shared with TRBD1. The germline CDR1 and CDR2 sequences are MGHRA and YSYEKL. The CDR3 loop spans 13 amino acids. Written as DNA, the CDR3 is TGCGCCAGCAGCCAAGGACCGGGACAGGACCTTTCTTTT. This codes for CASSQGPGQDLSF.

The CDR3 DNA follows: TGCAGCGTTAAGGCTAGCGGGAATGCCGGGGAGCTGTTTTTT. Protein product: CSVKASGNAGELFF. This chain links TRBV29-1 with TRBJ2-2; 9 nucleotides match TRBD2. CDR3 length: 14 residues. Germline V lookup: CDR1 SQVTM, CDR2 ANQGSEA. The trim removed 5 bases at V and 6 bases at J, leaving 7 bases unmatched.

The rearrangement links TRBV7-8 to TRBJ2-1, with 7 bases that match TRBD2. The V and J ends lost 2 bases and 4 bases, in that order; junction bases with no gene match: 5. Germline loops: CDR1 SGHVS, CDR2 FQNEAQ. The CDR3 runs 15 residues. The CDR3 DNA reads TGTGCCAGCAGCTTACGCCTAGCGGCGTACAATGAGCAGTTCTTC. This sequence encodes CASSLRLAAYNEQFF. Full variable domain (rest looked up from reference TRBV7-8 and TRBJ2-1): GAGVSQSPRYKVAKRGQDVALRCDPISGHVSLFWYQQALGQGPEFLTYFQNEAQLDKSGLPSDRFFAERPEGSVSTLKIQRTQQEDSAVYLCASSLRLAAYNEQFFGPGTRLTVL.

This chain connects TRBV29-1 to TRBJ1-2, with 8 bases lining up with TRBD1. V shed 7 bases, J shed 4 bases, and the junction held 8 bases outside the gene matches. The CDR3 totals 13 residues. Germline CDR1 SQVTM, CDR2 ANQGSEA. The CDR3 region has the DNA TGCAGCGCCCAGACAGGGGAGGGCTATGGCTACACCTTC. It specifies CSAQTGEGYGYTF.

CDR3 in DNA: TGTGCCAGCAGTGTGGACACGAACTACGAGCAGTACTTC. It is translated as CASSVDTNYEQYF. The chain has TRBV12-3 or TRBV12-4 and TRBJ2-7; D perhaps matches TRBD1 (5 bases). Between the trimmed V and J ends, which lost 5 bases and 3 bases, there was a span of 11 bases. This CDR3 region has 13 residues.

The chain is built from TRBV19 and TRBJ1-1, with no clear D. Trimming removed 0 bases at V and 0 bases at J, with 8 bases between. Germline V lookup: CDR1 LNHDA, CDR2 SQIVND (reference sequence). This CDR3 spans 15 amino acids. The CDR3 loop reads CASSIDHSLNTEAFF. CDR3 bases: TGTGCCAGTAGTATAGATCACAGTTTGAACACTGAAGCTTTCTTT.

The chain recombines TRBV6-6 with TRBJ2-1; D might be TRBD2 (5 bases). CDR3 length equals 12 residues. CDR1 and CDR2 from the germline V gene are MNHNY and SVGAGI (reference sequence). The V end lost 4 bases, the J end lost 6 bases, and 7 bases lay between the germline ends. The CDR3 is CASSWLANEQFF. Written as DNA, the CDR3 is TGTGCCAGCAGTTGGCTAGCCAATGAGCAGTTCTTC.

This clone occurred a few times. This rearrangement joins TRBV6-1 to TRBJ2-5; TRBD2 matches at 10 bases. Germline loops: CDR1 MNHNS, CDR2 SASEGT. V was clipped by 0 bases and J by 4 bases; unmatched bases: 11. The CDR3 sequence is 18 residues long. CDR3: CASSEALRGAGGRETQYF. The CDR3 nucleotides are TGTGCCAGCAGTGAAGCGCTTCGGGGAGCGGGGGGGCGAGAGACCCAGTACTTC.

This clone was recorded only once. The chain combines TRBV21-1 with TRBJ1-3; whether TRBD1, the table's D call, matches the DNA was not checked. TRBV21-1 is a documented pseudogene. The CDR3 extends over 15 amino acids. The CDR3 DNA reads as TGTGCCAGCAGTCGTACAGGGGACTCTGGAAACACCATATATTTT. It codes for CASSRTGDSGNTIYF.

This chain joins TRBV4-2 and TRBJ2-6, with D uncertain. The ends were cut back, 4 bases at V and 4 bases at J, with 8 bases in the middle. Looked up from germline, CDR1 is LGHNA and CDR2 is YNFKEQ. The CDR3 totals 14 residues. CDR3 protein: CASSRVSGANVLTF. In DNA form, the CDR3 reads TGTGCCAGCAGCCGCGTTTCCGGGGCCAACGTCCTGACTTTC.

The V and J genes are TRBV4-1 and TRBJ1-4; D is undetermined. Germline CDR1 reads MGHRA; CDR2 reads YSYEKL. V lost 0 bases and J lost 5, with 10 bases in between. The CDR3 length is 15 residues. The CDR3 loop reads CASSQDRRENEKLFF. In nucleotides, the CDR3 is TGCGCCAGCAGCCAAGATCGTAGGGAGAATGAAAAACTGTTTTTT.

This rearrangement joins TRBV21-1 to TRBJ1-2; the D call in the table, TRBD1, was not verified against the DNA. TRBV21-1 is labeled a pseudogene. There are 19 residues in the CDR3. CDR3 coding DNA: TGTGCCAGCAGCTCCAAACTTGGACAGGGGGCCCTAGCTAACTATGGCTACACCTTC. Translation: CASSSKLGQGALANYGYTF.

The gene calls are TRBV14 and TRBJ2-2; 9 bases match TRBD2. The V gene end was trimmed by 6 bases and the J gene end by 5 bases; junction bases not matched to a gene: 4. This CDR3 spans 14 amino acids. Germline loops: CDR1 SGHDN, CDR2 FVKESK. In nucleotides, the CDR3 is TGTGCCAGCAGTTGGCTAGCGGGGACCGGGGAGCTGTTTTTT. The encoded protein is CASSWLAGTGELFF.